What follows are 18 T cell receptor beta chains derived from one specimen sequenced in a study of blood T cell repertoires in COVID-19. Assay used: immunoSEQ multiplex PCR; TCRdb lists only in-frame clones, some missing. Here the sample spans about 99,000 clones, 88% being singletons. The sample consisted of peripheral blood. These TCRs come from a middle-aged man with COVID-19, enrolled during active disease.

The chain combines TRBV5-1 with TRBJ1-2; TRBD1 matches at 7 bases. V lost 0 bases to trimming and J lost 8 bases; unmatched junction nucleotides: 10. The CDR3 has 15 amino acids. Germline loops: CDR1 SGHRS, CDR2 YFSETQ. DNA of the CDR3: TGCGCCAGCAGCTTGGGACAGGGTGGGGAGGTCGGCTACACCTTC. Its translation: CASSLGQGGEVGYTF. Full variable domain (missing parts from reference TRBV5-1 and TRBJ1-2): KAGVTQTPRYLIKTRGQQVTLSCSPISGHRSVSWYQQTPGQGLQFLFEYFSETQRNKGNFPGRFSGRQFSNSRSEMNVSTLELGDSALYLCASSLGQGGEVGYTFGSGTRLTVV.

The chain has TRBV5-1 and TRBJ1-1; D may be TRBD1 (5 bases). Trimming stripped 0 bases from V and 5 bases from J, with 11 bases between. This CDR3 comprises 14 residues. The V gene's germline CDR1 is SGHRS and CDR2 YFSETQ. CDR3 region: CASSLDQGKTEAFF. As DNA, the CDR3 is TGCGCCAGCAGCTTGGATCAGGGCAAGACTGAAGCTTTCTTT.

V and J are TRBV3-1 (or the pseudogene TRBV3-2) and TRBJ1-2, with unresolved D. The CDR3 loop spans 17 amino acids. Trimming pared 0 bases from V and 4 bases from J, leaving 18 bases between. Germline V gene data show CDR1 as LGHDT and CDR2 as YNNKEL (reference sequence). The CDR3 DNA sequence: TGTGCCAGCAGCCAAGATGACTCTGCGGGGATAGGCTATGGCTACACCTTC. Amino acid sequence: CASSQDDSAGIGYGYTF.

The chain joins TRBV28 to TRBJ1-1; D might be TRBD1 (6 bases). In germline, CDR1 is MDHEN, CDR2 SYDVKM. V was trimmed by 6 bases and J by 5 bases, leaving 16 bases between them. This CDR3 spans 14 amino acids. CDR3: CASRPTGMTTEAFF. As DNA, the CDR3 is TGTGCCAGCAGACCAACAGGGATGACAACTGAAGCTTTCTTT. The whole variable domain, filled in from reference TRBV28 and TRBJ1-1, reads DVKVTQSSRYLVKRTGEKVFLECVQDMDHENMFWYRQDPGLGLRLIYFSYDVKMKEKGDIPEGYSVSREKKERFSLILESASTNQTSMYLCASRPTGMTTEAFFGQGTRLTVV.

The chain is built from TRBV3-1 (or the pseudogene TRBV3-2) and TRBJ1-2; 8 nucleotides agree with TRBD1. With 6 bases clipped from V and 5 bases from J, the junction kept 5 bases outside the gene matches. The germline CDR1 and CDR2 sequences are LGHDT and YNNKEL (reference sequence). This CDR3 is built from 13 residues. Here the CDR3 reads CASRAGGGYGYTF. The CDR3, as DNA: TGTGCCAGCAGAGCAGGGGGCGGGTATGGCTACACCTTC.

The chain joins TRBV6-1 to TRBJ1-4, with 8 positions matching TRBD1. With V trimmed by 3 bases and J by 3 bases, 6 bases remained unmatched. The CDR3 is made up of 16 amino acids. The germline gives CDR1 MNHNS, CDR2 SASEGT. The CDR3 DNA follows: TGTGCCAGCAGTGAGTGGACAGGGACTTCTAATGAAAAACTGTTTTTT. This encodes CASSEWTGTSNEKLFF.

The V call is TRBV7-9, the J call TRBJ1-5; tentatively, D is TRBD1 (6 bases). Germline V gene data show CDR1 as SEHNR and CDR2 as FQNEAQ (reference sequence). Trimming removed 5 bases at V and 3 bases at J, with 14 bases between. The CDR3 contains 15 residues. CDR3 DNA sequence: TGTGCCAGCAGCCCTATGGACAGCCTCAATCAGCCCCAGCATTTT. This gives the protein CASSPMDSLNQPQHF.

This chain connects TRBV7-9 to TRBJ2-3; D may be TRBD1 (5 bases). Trimming left V 2 bases short and J 0 bases short, with 6 bases between. Germline V lookup: CDR1 SEHNR, CDR2 FQNEAQ (reference sequence). This CDR3 contains 14 residues. As DNA, the CDR3 is TGTGCCAGCAGCTTACAGGGTAGCACAGATACGCAGTATTTT. Its translation: CASSLQGSTDTQYF.

The J gene is TRBJ2-5, the V gene TRBV11-3; a possible D gene is TRBD1 (5 bases). Trimming removed 5 bases from V and 3 bases from J, with 16 bases in between. Per the germline V gene, CDR1 is SGHNT and CDR2 is YENEEA. The CDR3 is 15 amino acids. The CDR3 DNA sequence: TGTGCCAGCAGCCGGCGCTCAGGGTGGGAAGAGACCCAGTACTTC. Encoded protein: CASSRRSGWEETQYF.

Only a few counts were recorded for this clone. The rearrangement links TRBV5-6 to TRBJ1-3; 7 nucleotides line up with TRBD1. The CDR3 is made up of 13 amino acids. Germline values: CDR1 SGHDT, CDR2 YYEEEE. V lost 4 bases, J lost 15 bases, and 13 bases stayed unmatched. The CDR3 here is CASSRLTDREEYF. CDR3 sequence (DNA): TGTGCCAGCAGCCGACTTACCGACAGGGAGGAATATTTT. The full variable domain, in which reference TRBV5-6 and TRBJ1-3 provide the parts outside the CDR3, is DAGVTQSPTHLIKTRGQQVTLRCSPKSGHDTVSWYQQALGQGPQFIFQYYEEEERQRGNFPDRFSGHQFPNYSSELNVNALLLGDSALYLCASSRLTDREEYFGEGSWLTVV.

The V gene is TRBV30, the J gene TRBJ1-5, with a weak D call TRBD1 (6 bases). There are 14 residues in the CDR3. Germline V CDR1 and CDR2: GTSNPN, SVGIG (reference sequence). V gave up 1 base and J gave up 6 bases, with 13 bases separating them. CDR3 DNA sequence: TGTGCCTGGAGTGGGGGCAGGGGTTTTCAGCCCCAGCATTTT. This translates into CAWSGGRGFQPQHF.

The DNA for the CDR3 is TGTGCCAGTAGTAAAGGACAATATAATTCACCCCTCCACTTT. It specifies CASSKGQYNSPLHF. This chain connects TRBV19 to TRBJ1-6, with D tentatively TRBD1 (5 bases). CDR1 is LNHDA, CDR2 SQIVND, per germline (reference sequence). Trimming removed 4 bases at V and 4 bases at J, with 8 bases between. This CDR3 has 14 amino acids.

This clone was counted once. J is TRBJ1-5 and V is TRBV6-6; D perhaps matches TRBD1 (5 bases). The CDR3 spans 15 residues. V was cut by 0 bases and J by 5 bases, with 11 bases left in between. Per germline, CDR1 MNHNY and CDR2 SVGAGI (reference sequence). The DNA for the CDR3 is TGTGCCAGCAGTTACTCGGCAGGGCCGCATCAGCCCCAGCATTTT. Its protein product is CASSYSAGPHQPQHF.

The chain employs TRBV3-1 (or the pseudogene TRBV3-2) and TRBJ1-5; tentative D call: TRBD1 (5 bases). Trimming removed 2 bases from V and 0 bases from J, with 23 bases in between. The CDR3 consists of 20 residues. Germline CDR1 is LGHDT and CDR2 is YNNKEL (reference sequence). The CDR3 region is CASSQIYSTANLYSNQPQHF. The DNA of the CDR3 is TGTGCCAGCAGCCAAATTTATTCGACAGCCAACCTATATAGCAATCAGCCCCAGCATTTT.

This chain links TRBV18 with TRBJ1-3; D unclear. V lost 5 bases to trimming and J lost 0 bases, with 14 bases between them. Germline CDR1 KGHSH, CDR2 LQKENI. This CDR3 is built from 16 residues. The CDR3 DNA follows: TGTGCCAGCTCATCCGGACTAGCGGACTCTGGAAACACCATATATTTT. Amino acids: CASSSGLADSGNTIYF.

The V and J genes are TRBV5-4 and TRBJ2-2; TRBD1 matches at 9 bases. CDR1 and CDR2 from the germline V gene are SGHNT and YYREEE (reference sequence). The CDR3 is 15 amino acids. The trim removed 3 bases at V and 4 bases at J, leaving 4 bases unmatched. The DNA of the CDR3 is TGTGCCAGCAGCTCCGGGACAGGGATCACCGGGGAGCTGTTTTTT. Protein: CASSSGTGITGELFF.

This rearrangement joins TRBV2 to TRBJ2-2; 7 bases align to TRBD2. In germline, CDR1 is SNHLY, CDR2 FYNNEI. The CDR3 extends over 14 amino acids. V was clipped by 6 bases and J by 4 bases; unmatched bases: 5. The CDR3 loop reads CASRRSGATGELFF. The DNA of the CDR3 is TGTGCCAGCAGGCGCAGCGGGGCCACCGGGGAGCTGTTTTTT.

There are a few counts of this clone. The chain is built from TRBV4-1 and TRBJ2-7; 7 nucleotides line up with TRBD1. V lost 3 bases to trimming and J lost 4 bases; unmatched junction nucleotides: 9. This CDR3 region has 15 residues. Germline CDR1 reads MGHRA; CDR2 reads YSYEKL. CDR3 region: CASSHLGDRAYEQYF. For the CDR3, the DNA is TGCGCCAGCAGCCACCTCGGCGACAGGGCTTACGAGCAGTACTTC.